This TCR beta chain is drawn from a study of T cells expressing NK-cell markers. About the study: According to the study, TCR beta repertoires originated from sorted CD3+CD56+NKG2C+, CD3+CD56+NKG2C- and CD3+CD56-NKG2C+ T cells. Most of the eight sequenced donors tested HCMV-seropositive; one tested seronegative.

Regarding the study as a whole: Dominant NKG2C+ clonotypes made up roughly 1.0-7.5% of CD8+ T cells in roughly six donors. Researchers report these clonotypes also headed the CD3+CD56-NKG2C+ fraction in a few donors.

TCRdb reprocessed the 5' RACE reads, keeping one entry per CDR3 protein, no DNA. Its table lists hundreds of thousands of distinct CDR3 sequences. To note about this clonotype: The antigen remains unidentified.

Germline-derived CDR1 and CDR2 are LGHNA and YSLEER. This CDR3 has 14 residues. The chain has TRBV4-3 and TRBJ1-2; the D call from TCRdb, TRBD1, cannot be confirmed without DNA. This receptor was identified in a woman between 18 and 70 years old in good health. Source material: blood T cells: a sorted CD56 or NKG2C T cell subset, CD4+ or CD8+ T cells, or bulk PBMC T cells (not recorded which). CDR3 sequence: CASSQDGGNYGYTF.